The T cell receptor (beta chain) described here comes from a study of brain T cells in children with intractable seizures. The CDR3 is 17 amino acids. The germline V and J ends were trimmed by 0 bases and 4 bases, with 15 bases remaining between them. CDR1 and CDR2 (germline): SEHNR, FQNEAQ (reference sequence). Assay used: immunoSEQ multiplex PCR; TCRdb lists only in-frame clones, some missing. In the table there are around 340,000 clones, over 90% of which are singletons. The sample's time point: blood from clinic visit 5 months post-surgery; TSC patient then seizure free. This receptor was obtained from a boy under three years old with tuberous sclerosis and intractable seizures. The rearrangement joins TRBV7-9 to TRBJ2-2; D tentatively reads TRBD1 or TRBD2 (5 bases each). Sequencing was performed on peripheral blood, taken roughly 5 months after surgery. In nucleotides, the CDR3 is TGTGCCAGCAGCTTAGCGCATCCGGGACCTGTCACCGGGGAGCTGTTTTTT. Protein sequence: CASSLAHPGPVTGELFF.